This TCR beta chain was documented in a study of blood T cell repertoires in COVID-19. Background on the study: Sites in the United States, Italy and Spain provided acute and convalescent COVID-19 samples.

Categorization into cohorts depended on clinical history that participants reported. Recovery among Cohort 3 donors was established by two negative PCRs, clearance, or symptom resolution. This CDR3 region has 11 residues. Germline CDR1 and CDR2: SQVTM and ANQGSEA. With 3 bases removed from V and 9 bases from J, the gap between germline ends came to 9 bases. This clone was seen a handful of times. Sequencing used immunoSEQ multiplex PCR; TCRdb keeps in-frame clones, though not all of them. The table includes about 220,000 clones, almost 85% detected once. The chain combines TRBV29-1 with TRBJ1-5; unclear D gene. The clonotype comes from a man between 35 and 55 years old who had recovered from COVID-19. Material: PBMCs or T cells enriched from blood (not recorded which). The CDR3 sequence is CSVDVGGPQHF. The CDR3 DNA reads TGCAGCGTTGATGTCGGCGGGCCCCAGCATTTT.